These 10 T cell receptor beta chains share one sample of origin, sequenced in a study of blood T cell repertoires in COVID-19. Sequenced by immunoSEQ multiplex PCR; TCRdb stores in-frame clones only, minus some. The top ten clones hold about 2% of a sample with under 500,000 clones, 87% of them seen once. Material: PBMCs or T cells enriched from blood (not recorded which). All receptors come from a woman under 30 with acute COVID-19.

V is TRBV5-1 and J is TRBJ1-4; 7 nucleotides line up with TRBD1. CDR1 is SGHRS, CDR2 YFSETQ, per germline. The V and J ends lost 4 bases and 7 bases, in that order; junction bases with no gene match: 10. There are 15 residues in the CDR3. CDR3 sequence: CASSQRQGSSEKLFF. The CDR3 bases are TGCGCCAGCAGCCAGAGACAGGGTTCGTCTGAAAAACTGTTTTTT.

This sequence joins TRBV6-2 or TRBV6-3 and TRBJ1-2, with D possibly TRBD1 on 6 matching bases. V lost 2 bases, J lost 7 bases, and 11 bases lay in between. In germline, CDR1 is MNHEY, CDR2 SVGEGT. The CDR3 is 13 amino acids. Here the CDR3 reads CASSYGHRVGYTF. CDR3 in DNA: TGTGCCAGCAGTTACGGGCACAGGGTTGGCTACACCTTC.

The V call is TRBV5-1, the J call TRBJ1-1, with 10 bases identical to TRBD1. V lost 4 bases to trimming and J lost 12 bases; unmatched junction nucleotides: 12. The CDR3 has 14 residues. Germline CDR1 and CDR2: SGHRS and YFSETQ. This CDR3 is CASSGGTGELETFF. CDR3 coding DNA: TGCGCCAGCAGCGGAGGGACAGGGGAACTCGAGACTTTCTTT.

V is TRBV5-1 and J is TRBJ2-5, with D tentatively TRBD2 (6 bases). Germline CDR1 SGHRS, CDR2 YFSETQ. Trimming shortened V by 4 bases and J by 6 bases, and 16 bases separated the two germline ends. The CDR3 is 14 amino acids. This CDR3 reads CASSKWQEGQTQYF. The CDR3 DNA reads as TGCGCCAGCAGCAAATGGCAGGAGGGGCAGACCCAGTACTTC.

The chain is built from TRBV6-5 and TRBJ2-7; 7 nucleotides align to TRBD1. The germline gives CDR1 MNHEY, CDR2 SVGAGI. The length of the CDR3 is 15 residues. V was clipped by 6 bases and J by 3 bases; unmatched bases: 11. The CDR3 nucleotides are TGTGCCAGCAGCCAACGGGGACAGACTTTCTACGAGCAGTACTTC. Its protein product is CASSQRGQTFYEQYF.

J is TRBJ1-2 and V is TRBV7-6; D gene uncertain. Germline V gene data show CDR1 as SGHVS and CDR2 as FNYEAQ. The CDR3 consists of 11 residues. V lost 4 bases and J 2 bases, leaving 2 bases between the germline ends. The CDR3 reads CASSSNYGYTF. Here the CDR3 DNA reads TGTGCCAGCAGCTCAAACTATGGCTACACCTTC.

In nucleotides, the CDR3 is TGCAGCGTTCCCTTCGGGTACACTGAAGCTTTCTTT. This codes for CSVPFGYTEAFF. The gene calls are TRBV29-1 and TRBJ1-1; no definite D call. V shed 5 bases and J shed 3 bases, with 10 bases lying between them. This CDR3 spans 12 amino acids. In germline, CDR1 is SQVTM, CDR2 ANQGSEA.

The chain has TRBV6-2 or TRBV6-3 and TRBJ2-3; the D is unclear. V was cut by 4 bases and J by 6 bases, with 11 bases left in between. Per germline, CDR1 MNHEY and CDR2 SVGEGT. CDR3 size: 13 residues. The CDR3 nucleotides read TGTGCCAGCAGTTTTAGAGGCCCCGATACGCAGTATTTT. Translating gives CASSFRGPDTQYF.

This sequence joins TRBV10-3 and TRBJ2-3; TRBD2 aligns across 11 bases. Germline V lookup: CDR1 ENHRY, CDR2 SYGVKD. Trimming cost V 10 bases and J 0 bases; bases outside gene matches: 9. This CDR3 comprises 16 residues. CDR3 nucleotide sequence: TGTGCCACCTACGCTAGCGGGGGGTTTAGCACAGATACGCAGTATTTT. As protein: CATYASGGFSTDTQYF.

This chain joins TRBV10-1 and TRBJ2-3; D possibly corresponds to TRBD2 (6 bases). V lost 4 bases and J lost 2, with 10 bases in between. Germline V gene lookup returns CDR1 WNHNN and CDR2 SYGVQD (reference sequence). This CDR3 is built from 14 residues. DNA of the CDR3: TGCGCCAGCAGTGGAGTAGCGGCCACAGATACGCAGTATTTT. Its translation: CASSGVAATDTQYF.